This passage covers 10 T cell receptor beta chains from one sample sequenced in a study of CD8+ T cells in alopecia areata. The authors extracted RNA and reverse transcribed it into cDNA as the sequencing template. Libraries were prepared by immunoSEQ multiplex PCR; TCRdb keeps only in-frame clonotypes and omits some of them. The repertoire consists of about 190,000 clones, with approximately 61% occurring once and the leading ten covering around 0.92%. This sample's treatment: oral pan-JAK inhibitor, 5-10 mg twice daily. This sample comprised CD4+ T cells sorted from blood, obtained at week 24, from a patient treated with tofacitinib. Source of these receptors: a human donor with alopecia areata.

The chain employs TRBV20-1 and TRBJ2-1, with D uncertain. The CDR3 length is 10 residues. V was cut by 2 bases and J by 8 bases, with 4 bases left in between. The germline V gene has CDR1 DFQATT and CDR2 SNEGSKA (reference sequence). The CDR3 nucleotides are TGCAGTGCTAGAATGGATGAGCAGTTCTTC. Translating gives CSARMDEQFF.

The table lists this clone with a few counts. This chain connects TRBV19 to TRBJ1-2; 9 bases map to TRBD1. V gave up 5 bases and J gave up 4 bases; unmatched junction bases: 5. This CDR3 has 14 amino acids. The V gene's germline CDR1 is LNHDA and CDR2 SQIVND (reference sequence). The DNA for the CDR3 is TGTGCCAGTAGTGCCCGACAGGGGGGCTATGGCTACACCTTC. Amino acids: CASSARQGGYGYTF.

CDR3 DNA: TGCAGCGTTCGTGCCGGGACAGACACCGGGGAGCTGTTTTTT. Translating gives CSVRAGTDTGELFF. The chain joins TRBV29-1 to TRBJ2-2; 7 positions match TRBD1. From germline, CDR1 is SQVTM and CDR2 ANQGSEA. The CDR3 is 14 residues long. The V segment lost 5 bases and the J segment 3 bases; nucleotides outside the gene matches: 6.

This clone was detected many times. The gene calls are TRBV11-3 and TRBJ1-2; 7 bases line up with TRBD1. V lost 3 bases and J lost 3; bases outside the gene matches: 10. This CDR3 region has 16 residues. Looked up from germline, CDR1 is SGHNT and CDR2 is YENEEA. In DNA form, the CDR3 reads TGTGCCAGCAGCTTTTCACAAGGGGGCGGCGACTATGGCTACACCTTC. Protein sequence: CASSFSQGGGDYGYTF.

V gene TRBV29-1 combines with J gene TRBJ2-3; D ambiguous. The CDR3 runs to 13 residues. Trimming stripped 3 bases from V and 0 bases from J, with 7 bases between. The germline V gene has CDR1 SQVTM and CDR2 ANQGSEA. CDR3 protein: CSVEAASTDTQYF. CDR3 DNA: TGCAGCGTTGAGGCAGCTAGCACAGATACGCAGTATTTT.

This rearrangement joins TRBV2 to TRBJ1-2; no firm D call. The CDR3 covers 12 residues. Between the trimmed V and J ends, which lost 2 bases and 8 bases, there was a span of 9 bases. Germline V gene lookup returns CDR1 SNHLY and CDR2 FYNNEI. CDR3: CASSETGEGYTF. The CDR3 DNA sequence: TGTGCCAGCAGTGAAACTGGGGAAGGCTACACCTTC. Full variable domain (remainder filled in from reference TRBV2 and TRBJ1-2): EPEVTQTPSHQVTQMGQEVILRCVPISNHLYFYWYRQILGQKVEFLVSFYNNEISEKSEIFDDQFSVERPDGSNFTLKIRSTKLEDSAMYFCASSETGEGYTFGSGTRLTVV.

This clone was recorded a few times. At one of its ends the junction is not consistent with the germline gene, which may arise from a read error. The chain joins TRBV2 to TRBJ1-2, with a tentative D call TRBD1 (6 bases). In germline, CDR1 is SNHLY, CDR2 FYNNEI. The CDR3 sequence is 15 residues long. As DNA, the CDR3 is TGTGCCAGCAGGGAAGACGGACAGACTAACTATGGCTACACCTTC. The encoded protein is CASREDGQTNYGYTF. Looking up the rest from reference TRBV2 and TRBJ1-2 gives the full variable domain: EPEVTQTPSHQVTQMGQEVILRCVPISNHLYFYWYRQILGQKVEFLVSFYNNEISEKSEIFDDQFSVERPDGSNFTLKIRSTKLEDSAMYFCASREDGQTNYGYTFGSGTRLTVV.

There are a few counts of this clone. The rearrangement links TRBV7-3 to TRBJ1-5; a possible D gene is TRBD1 (6 bases). Germline-derived CDR1 and CDR2 are SGHTA and FQGTGA. The CDR3 consists of 14 residues. V lost 6 bases and J lost 4, with 13 bases in between. CDR3 amino acids: CASRNRAGNQPQHF. The CDR3 region has the DNA TGTGCCAGCAGGAACAGGGCGGGGAATCAGCCCCAGCATTTT.

This CDR3 reads CASSQETGWATDTQYF. The DNA of the CDR3 is TGCGCCAGCAGCCAAGAAACAGGGTGGGCCACAGATACGCAGTATTTT. The chain uses TRBV4-3 and TRBJ2-3; a possible D gene is TRBD1 (6 bases). This CDR3 spans 16 amino acids. V lost 0 bases and J 2 bases, leaving 12 bases between the germline ends. CDR1 and CDR2 from the germline V gene are LGHNA and YSLEER.

The chain couples TRBV27 to TRBJ1-2, with D unresolved. Germline values: CDR1 MNHEY, CDR2 SMNVEV (reference sequence). This CDR3 spans 15 amino acids. Trimming removed 6 bases at V and 7 bases at J, with 21 bases between. In DNA form, the CDR3 reads TGTGCCAGCAGGAGTACCCCGTCCGGAGGGTTTGGCTACACCTTC. Its translation is CASRSTPSGGFGYTF.